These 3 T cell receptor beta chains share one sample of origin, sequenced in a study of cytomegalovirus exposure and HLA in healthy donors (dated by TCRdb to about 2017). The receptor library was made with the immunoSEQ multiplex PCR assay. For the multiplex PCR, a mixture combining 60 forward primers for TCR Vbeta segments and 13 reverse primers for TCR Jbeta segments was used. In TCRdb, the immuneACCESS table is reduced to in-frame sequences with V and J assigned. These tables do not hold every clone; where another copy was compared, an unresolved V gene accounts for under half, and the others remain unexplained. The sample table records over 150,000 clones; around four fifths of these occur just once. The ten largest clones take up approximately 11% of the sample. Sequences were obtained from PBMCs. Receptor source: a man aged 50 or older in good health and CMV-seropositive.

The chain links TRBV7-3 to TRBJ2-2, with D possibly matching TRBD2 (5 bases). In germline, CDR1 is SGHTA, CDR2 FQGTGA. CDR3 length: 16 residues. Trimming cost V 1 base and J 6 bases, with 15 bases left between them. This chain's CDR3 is CASSLRTETRSGELFF. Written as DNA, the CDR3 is TGTGCCAGCAGCTTAAGGACTGAGACCCGGTCCGGGGAGCTGTTTTTT. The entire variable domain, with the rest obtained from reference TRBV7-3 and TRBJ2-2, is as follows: GAGVSQTPSNKVTEKGKYVELRCDPISGHTALYWYRQSLGQGPEFLIYFQGTGAADDSGLPNDRFFAVRPEGSVSTLKIQRTERGDSAVYLCASSLRTETRSGELFFGEGSRLTVL.

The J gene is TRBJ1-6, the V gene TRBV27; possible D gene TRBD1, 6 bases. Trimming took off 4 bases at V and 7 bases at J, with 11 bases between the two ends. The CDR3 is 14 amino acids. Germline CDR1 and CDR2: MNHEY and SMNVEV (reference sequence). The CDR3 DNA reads TGTGCCAGCAGTTGGGTAGGGGGAAATTCACCCCTCCACTTT. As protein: CASSWVGGNSPLHF.

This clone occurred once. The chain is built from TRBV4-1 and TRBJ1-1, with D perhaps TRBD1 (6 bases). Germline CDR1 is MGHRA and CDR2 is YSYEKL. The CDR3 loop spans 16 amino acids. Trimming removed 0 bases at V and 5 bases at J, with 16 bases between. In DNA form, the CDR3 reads TGCGCCAGCAGCCAAGATTCCGGCCACAGGGTAACTGAAGCTTTCTTT. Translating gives CASSQDSGHRVTEAFF.